This T cell receptor (beta chain) comes out of a study of blood T cell repertoires in COVID-19. Study summary: Material from acute and convalescent COVID-19 was sourced from the United States, Italy and Spain. PBMCs, B-cell-depleted T cells, or T cells were the source of the cDNA or gDNA that made up the material.

Profiled with immunoSEQ multiplex PCR; TCRdb holds only in-frame clones, not every one. The data contain around 250,000 clones, more than 85% of them singletons. Sequencing was done on a sample of peripheral blood. This sequence originates from a woman in her 70s with active or convalescent COVID-19.

The CDR3 here is CASSYFRQGGLFF. DNA for the CDR3: TGTGCCAGCAGTTACTTTAGACAGGGAGGACTGTTTTTT. This chain connects TRBV3-1 (or the pseudogene TRBV3-2) to TRBJ2-2; D is perhaps TRBD1 (7 bases). CDR3 length: 13 residues. V lost 6 bases and J lost 14, with 19 bases in between. Germline lookup yields CDR1 LGHDT and CDR2 YNNKEL (reference sequence).